This TCR beta chain stems from a study of T cell repertoires in cytomegalovirus infection (dated by TCRdb to the late 2010s). About the full investigation: Alongside well-studied HLA-B-restricted epitopes, the peptide stimulations were aimed at recently identified HLA-C-restricted CMV epitopes, whose presentation resists viral immunomodulation. Donor HLA type was relevant to the analysis, because carriage of CMV infection together with the matching HLA type was indicated by public TCR beta signatures.

The CDR3, cysteine through phenylalanine, is 16 amino acids long. Here the CDR3 DNA is all that survives: 48 bases in frame from base 1. Taken from the germline V gene (reference sequence), the CDR1 and CDR2 loops are DFQATT and SNEGSKA. Trimming takes 0 bases off V and 14 bases off J; junction bases not matched to a gene: 14. The sequencer was an Illumina HiSeq 1500. The raw public reads went through TCRdb reprocessing: fastp at Q25, MiXCR clone calling, in-frame beta chains kept. Merged by CDR3 protein, the rows form single entries marked with the most common genes and DNA. This sample gives tens of thousands of distinct CDR3 sequences in total; roughly a fifth of them show up just once. The top ten hold around 70% of the sample. The paper as a whole reports these results and caveats: The ex vivo response was dominated by HLA-C-restricted CMV-specific TCR beta clonotypes, and the single most frequent clonotype in two of eight donors was supplied by these HLA-C-restricted clonotypes. Carriers of CMV infection plus the relevant HLA type were discriminated by the cumulative frequency of public TCR beta family members in the study cohort and in an independent roughly 320-donor cohort.

Of note for this clonotype: This receptor's antigen is unknown. Base qualities are not provided; no much larger clone lies one nucleotide away.

Explained via the paper, the treatment or condition label denotes: in vitro stimulation with specific CMV peptide epitopes to enrich CMV-specific T cells. The chain employs TRBV20-1 and TRBJ1-6; 9 middle bases align to TRBD1. The sample here was CD8+ T cells from cultured PBMCs, taken from culture after CMV antigen stimulation. The sequence came from a human donor in good health (CMV status not recorded). Some clones in this sample may be carry-over from other donors' samples. The CDR3 region has the sequence CSARDLGTGSIWALHF. The bases are TGCAGTGCTAGAGATCTGGGGACAGGGAGTATTTGGGCCCTCCACTTT.